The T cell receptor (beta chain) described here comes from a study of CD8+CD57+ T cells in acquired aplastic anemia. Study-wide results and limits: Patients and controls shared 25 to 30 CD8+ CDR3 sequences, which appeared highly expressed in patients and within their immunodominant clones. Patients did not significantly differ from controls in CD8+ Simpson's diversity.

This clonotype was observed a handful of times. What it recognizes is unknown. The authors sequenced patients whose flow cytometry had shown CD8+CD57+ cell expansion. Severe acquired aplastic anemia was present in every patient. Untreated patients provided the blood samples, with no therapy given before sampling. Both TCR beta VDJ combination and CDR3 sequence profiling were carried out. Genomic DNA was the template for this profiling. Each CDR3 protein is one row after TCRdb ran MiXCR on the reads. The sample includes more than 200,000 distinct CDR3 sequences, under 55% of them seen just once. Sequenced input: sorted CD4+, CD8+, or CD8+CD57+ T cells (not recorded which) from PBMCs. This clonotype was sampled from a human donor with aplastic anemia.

In DNA, the CDR3 is TGTGCCAGCAGTGAAGGGGGAGGGGGGGATACGCAGTATTTT. This sequence encodes CASSEGGGGDTQYF. J is TRBJ2-3 and V is TRBV6-9; D is perhaps TRBD2 (7 bases). The germline CDR1 and CDR2 sequences are MNHGY and SVAAGI. The length of the CDR3 is 14 residues. Trimming took off 5 bases at V and 6 bases at J, with 15 bases between the two ends.